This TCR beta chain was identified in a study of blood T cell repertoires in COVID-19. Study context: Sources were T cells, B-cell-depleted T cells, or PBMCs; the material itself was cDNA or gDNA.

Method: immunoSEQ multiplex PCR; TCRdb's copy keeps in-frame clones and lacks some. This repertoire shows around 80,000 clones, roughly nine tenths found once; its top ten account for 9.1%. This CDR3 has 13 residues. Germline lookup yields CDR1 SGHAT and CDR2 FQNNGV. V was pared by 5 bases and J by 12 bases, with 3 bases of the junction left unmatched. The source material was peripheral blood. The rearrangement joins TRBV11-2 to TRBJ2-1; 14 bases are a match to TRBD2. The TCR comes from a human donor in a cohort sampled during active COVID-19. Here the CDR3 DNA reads TGTGCCAGCAGCAATGGACTAGCGGGGGGGCAGTTCTTC. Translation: CASSNGLAGGQFF. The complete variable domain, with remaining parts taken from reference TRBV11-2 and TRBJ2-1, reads EAGVAQSPRYKIIEKRQSVAFWCNPISGHATLYWYQQILGQGPKLLIQFQNNGVVDDSQLPKDRFSAERLKGVDSTLKIQPAKLEDSAVYLCASSNGLAGGQFFGPGTRLTVL.